The T cell receptor beta chain under discussion was sequenced for a study of blood T cell repertoires in COVID-19. Background on the study: Acute-phase and convalescent COVID-19 samples originated in the United States, Italy and Spain. Sample material is recorded as cDNA or gDNA derived from T cells, B-cell-depleted T cells, or PBMCs.

As originally analysed: Estimated nucleated cell counts came from reference gene primer amplification. The protocol was immunoSEQ multiplex PCR, while the TCRdb copy is restricted to in-frame clones and leaves out a portion. That table furnishes V, J and clone size, whereas the DNA furnished D and trimming. The sample holds under 200,000 clones, 88% seen once. CDR1 is GTSNPN and CDR2 is SVGIG in the germline V gene (reference sequence). Losses at the gene ends were 8 bases for V and 3 bases for J; bases not matched to a gene: 14. The CDR3 has 15 amino acids. The sample was peripheral blood. J is TRBJ1-2 and V is TRBV30; 8 nucleotides agree with TRBD1. The sequence was obtained from a man aged 50 to 59 who had recovered from COVID-19. CDR3 nucleotide sequence: TGTGCCGCTTGGGACAGGCAGAGAGGGGACTATGGCTACACCTTC. As protein: CAAWDRQRGDYGYTF.